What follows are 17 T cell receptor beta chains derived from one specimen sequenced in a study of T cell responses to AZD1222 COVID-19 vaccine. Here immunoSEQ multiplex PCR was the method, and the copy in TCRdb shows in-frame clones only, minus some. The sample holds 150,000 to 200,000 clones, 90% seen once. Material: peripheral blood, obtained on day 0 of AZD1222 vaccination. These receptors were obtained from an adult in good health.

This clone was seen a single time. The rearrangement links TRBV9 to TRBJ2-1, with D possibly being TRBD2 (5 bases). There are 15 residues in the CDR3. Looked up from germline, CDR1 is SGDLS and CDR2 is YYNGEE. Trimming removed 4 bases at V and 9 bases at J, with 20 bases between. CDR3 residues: CASSIWTAGEGEQFF. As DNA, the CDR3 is TGTGCCAGCAGCATTTGGACTGCTGGTGAAGGTGAGCAGTTCTTC.

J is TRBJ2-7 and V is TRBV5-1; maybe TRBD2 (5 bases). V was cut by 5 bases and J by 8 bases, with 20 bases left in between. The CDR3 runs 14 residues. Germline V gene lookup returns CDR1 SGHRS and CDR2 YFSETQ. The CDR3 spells CASSPGNSLLKQYF. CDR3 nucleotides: TGCGCCAGCAGTCCCGGGAACTCCCTCCTAAAGCAGTACTTC.

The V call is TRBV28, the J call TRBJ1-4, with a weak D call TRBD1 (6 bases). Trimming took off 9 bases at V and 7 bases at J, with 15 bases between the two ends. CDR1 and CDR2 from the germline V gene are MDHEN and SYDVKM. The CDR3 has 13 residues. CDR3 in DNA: TGTGCCAGTCAAGGGGGGGGCATTGAAAAACTGTTTTTT. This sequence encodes CASQGGGIEKLFF.

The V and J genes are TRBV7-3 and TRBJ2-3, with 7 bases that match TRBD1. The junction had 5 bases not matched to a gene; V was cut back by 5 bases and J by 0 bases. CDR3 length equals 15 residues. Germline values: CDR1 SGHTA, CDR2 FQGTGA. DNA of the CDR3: TGTGCCAGCAGCCCAGGGACAGCTAGCACAGATACGCAGTATTTT. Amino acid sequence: CASSPGTASTDTQYF.

The CDR3 DNA reads TGTGCCAGCAGCCAGGGGTTGGTGAACACTGAAGCTTTCTTT. Translated: CASSQGLVNTEAFF. This chain joins TRBV14 and TRBJ1-1; no reliable D call. The CDR3 totals 14 residues. CDR1 is SGHDN, CDR2 FVKESK, per germline. The V and J ends lost 3 bases and 0 bases respectively, with 8 bases between them.

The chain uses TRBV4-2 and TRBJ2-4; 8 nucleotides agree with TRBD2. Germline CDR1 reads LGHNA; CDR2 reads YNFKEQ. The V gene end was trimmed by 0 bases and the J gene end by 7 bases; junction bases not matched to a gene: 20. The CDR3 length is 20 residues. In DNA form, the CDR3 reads TGTGCCAGCAGCCAAGAAGAAGCGACCTCGGGGACTAGGAGGGATAACATTCAGTACTTC. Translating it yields CASSQEEATSGTRRDNIQYF.

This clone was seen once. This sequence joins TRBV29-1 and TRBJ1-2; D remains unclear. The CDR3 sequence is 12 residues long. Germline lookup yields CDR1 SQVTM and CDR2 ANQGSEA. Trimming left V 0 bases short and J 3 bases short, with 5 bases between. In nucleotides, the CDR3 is TGCAGCGTTGAAGACTTTGACTATGGCTACACCTTC. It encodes CSVEDFDYGYTF. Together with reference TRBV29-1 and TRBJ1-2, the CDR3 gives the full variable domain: SAVISQKPSRDICQRGTSLTIQCQVDSQVTMMFWYRQQPGQSLTLIATANQGSEATYESGFVIDKFPISRPNLTFSTLTVSNMSPEDSSIYLCSVEDFDYGYTFGSGTRLTVV.

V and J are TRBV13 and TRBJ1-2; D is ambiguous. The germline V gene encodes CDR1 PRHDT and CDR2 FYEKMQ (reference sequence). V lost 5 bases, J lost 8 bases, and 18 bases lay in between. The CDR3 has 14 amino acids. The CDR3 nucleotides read TGTGCCAGCAGCCCCCCCCGCTCCTCCTGGGGCTACACCTTC. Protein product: CASSPPRSSWGYTF.

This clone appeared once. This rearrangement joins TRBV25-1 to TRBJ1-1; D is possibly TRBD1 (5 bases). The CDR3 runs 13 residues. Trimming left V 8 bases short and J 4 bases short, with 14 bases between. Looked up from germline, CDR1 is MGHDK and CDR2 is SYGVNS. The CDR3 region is CASRRLDTTEAFF. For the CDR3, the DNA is TGTGCCAGCCGGCGGCTGGACACCACTGAAGCTTTCTTT.

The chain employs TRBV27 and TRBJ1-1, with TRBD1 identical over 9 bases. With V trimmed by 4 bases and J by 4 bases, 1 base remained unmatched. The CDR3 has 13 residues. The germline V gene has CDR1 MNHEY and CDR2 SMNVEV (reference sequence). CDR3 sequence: CASSWTGVTEAFF. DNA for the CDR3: TGTGCCAGCAGTTGGACAGGGGTCACTGAAGCTTTCTTT.

CDR3 nucleotide sequence: TGTGCCAGCTCACCACCATTTGCGCAGGCGCCCCAACTGTTTTTT. Protein sequence: CASSPPFAQAPQLFF. The gene calls are TRBV18 and TRBJ1-4; D is unclear. The CDR3 runs to 15 residues. Trimming removed 0 bases at V and 12 bases at J, with 17 bases between. CDR1 KGHSH and CDR2 LQKENI come from the germline V gene.

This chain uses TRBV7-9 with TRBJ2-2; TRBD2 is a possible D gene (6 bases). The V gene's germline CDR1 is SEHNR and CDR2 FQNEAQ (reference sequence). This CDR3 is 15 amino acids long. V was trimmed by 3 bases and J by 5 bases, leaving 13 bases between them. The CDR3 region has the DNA TGTGCCAGCAGCTTCCCCGTTGGGGGGACCGGGGAGCTGTTTTTT. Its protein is CASSFPVGGTGELFF.

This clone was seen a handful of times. The CDR3 sequence is CASRLGTAQETQYF. The CDR3 DNA sequence: TGCGCCAGCAGACTAGGGACGGCTCAAGAGACCCAGTACTTC. The rearrangement joins TRBV5-1 to TRBJ2-5; TRBD1 or TRBD2 may be the D gene (5 bases each). From germline, CDR1 is SGHRS and CDR2 YFSETQ. V shed 5 bases and J shed 2 bases, with 13 bases lying between them. The CDR3 has 14 residues.

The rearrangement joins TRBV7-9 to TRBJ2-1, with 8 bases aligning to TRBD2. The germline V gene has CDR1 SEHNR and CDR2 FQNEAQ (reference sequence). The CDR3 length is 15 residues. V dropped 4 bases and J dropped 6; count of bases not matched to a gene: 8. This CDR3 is CASSSSGGAGNEQFF. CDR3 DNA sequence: TGTGCCAGCAGCTCCTCGGGAGGGGCGGGCAATGAGCAGTTCTTC. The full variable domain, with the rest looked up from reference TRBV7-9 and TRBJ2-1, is DTGVSQNPRHKITKRGQNVTFRCDPISEHNRLYWYRQTLGQGPEFLTYFQNEAQLEKSRLLSDRFSAERPKGSFSTLEIQRTEQGDSAMYLCASSSSGGAGNEQFFGPGTRLTVL.

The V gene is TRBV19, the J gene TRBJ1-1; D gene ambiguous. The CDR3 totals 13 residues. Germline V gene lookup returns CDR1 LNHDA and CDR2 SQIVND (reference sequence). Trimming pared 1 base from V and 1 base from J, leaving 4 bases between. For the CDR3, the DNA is TGTGCCAGTAGTATAGGACAGAACACTGAAGCTTTCTTT. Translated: CASSIGQNTEAFF.

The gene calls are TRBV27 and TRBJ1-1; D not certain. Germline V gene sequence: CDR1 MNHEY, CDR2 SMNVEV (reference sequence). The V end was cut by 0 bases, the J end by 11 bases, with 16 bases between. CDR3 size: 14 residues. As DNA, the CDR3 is TGTGCCAGCAGTTTATCGATAACGGGGATGGGGGCTTTCTTT. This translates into CASSLSITGMGAFF.

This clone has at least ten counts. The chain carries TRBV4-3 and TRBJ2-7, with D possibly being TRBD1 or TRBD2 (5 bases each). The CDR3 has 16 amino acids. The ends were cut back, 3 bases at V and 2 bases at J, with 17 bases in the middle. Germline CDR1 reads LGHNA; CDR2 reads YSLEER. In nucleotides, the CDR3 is TGCGCCAGCAGCCAGGCCAGGGACGGGCATACCTACGAGCAGTACTTC. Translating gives CASSQARDGHTYEQYF.